The TCR beta chain under discussion was sequenced for a study of cytomegalovirus exposure and HLA in healthy donors. About the study: The same platform used for the 650 to 700 first-cohort repertoires was also used for the 90 to 150 validation repertoires, as a later analysis reported.

Separate from the roughly 700-subject first cohort was the roughly 130-subject validation cohort, to which the donors belonged. The length of the CDR3 is 16 residues. Germline V gene data show CDR1 as SGHRS and CDR2 as YFSETQ. J gave up 5 bases and V 0 bases, and 8 bases lay outside the gene matches. Profiling relied on immunoSEQ multiplex PCR, and the TCRdb table lists in-frame clones only, not all of them. Among about 150,000 clones listed, 70% to 90% were seen once. Sequencing was carried out using PBMCs. The TCR was taken from a woman aged 18-29 years in good health and CMV-seropositive. The rearrangement links TRBV5-1 to TRBJ1-1; 9 bases match TRBD1. DNA for the CDR3: TGCGCCAGCAGCTTGGCGGGGGACAGGGTAAGGACTGAAGCTTTCTTT. Translation: CASSLAGDRVRTEAFF.